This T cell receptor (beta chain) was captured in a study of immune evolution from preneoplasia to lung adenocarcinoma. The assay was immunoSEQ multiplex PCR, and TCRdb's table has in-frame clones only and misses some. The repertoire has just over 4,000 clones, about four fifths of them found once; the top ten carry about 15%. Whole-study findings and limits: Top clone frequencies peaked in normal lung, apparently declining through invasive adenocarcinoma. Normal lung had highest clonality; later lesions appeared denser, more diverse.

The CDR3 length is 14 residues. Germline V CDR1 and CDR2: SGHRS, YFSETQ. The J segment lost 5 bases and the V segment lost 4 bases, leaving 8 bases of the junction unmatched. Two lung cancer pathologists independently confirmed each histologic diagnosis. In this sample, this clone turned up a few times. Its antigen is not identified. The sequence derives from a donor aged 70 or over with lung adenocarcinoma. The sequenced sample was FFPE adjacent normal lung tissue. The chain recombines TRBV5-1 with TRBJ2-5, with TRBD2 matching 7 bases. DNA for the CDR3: TGCGCCAGCAGCGCGGTCAGCGGGACTGAGACCCAGTACTTC. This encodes CASSAVSGTETQYF.